These T cell receptor beta chains were read from a single sample in a study of blood T cell repertoires in COVID-19. TCRdb's table, derived via immunoSEQ multiplex PCR, lists solely in-frame clones and lacks some. Of over 200,000 clones listed, around 90% are singletons. The specimen sequenced was PBMCs or T cells enriched from blood (not recorded which). The receptors stem from a man between 25 and 39 years old who had recovered from COVID-19. The CDR3 runs from the conserved cysteine through the conserved F or W. The order of the fields is D gene, V gene, clone size, J gene, CDR3 protein, CDR3 DNA. The D gene is left open where the match is weak. Rows may omit the clone size; those that give it use once, few, many or a size class.

D: -
V: TRBV7-9
size: -
J: TRBJ1-4
CDR3: CASSLGHSTNEKLFF
DNA: TGTGCCAGCAGCTTGGGACACTCGACTAATGAAAAACTGTTTTTT

D: -
V: TRBV6-5
size: -
J: TRBJ1-5
CDR3: CASRNSYSNQPQHF
DNA: TGTGCCAGCAGAAACAGTTATAGCAATCAGCCCCAGCATTTT

D: -
V: TRBV7-2
size: -
J: TRBJ1-2
CDR3: CASSPRGHFKGYTF
DNA: TGTGCCAGCAGCCCCAGGGGCCACTTTAAGGGCTACACCTTC

D: -
V: TRBV9
size: -
J: TRBJ2-7
CDR3: CASSGGPGAYEQYF
DNA: TGTGCCAGCAGCGGAGGACCGGGGGCCTACGAGCAGTACTTC

D: -
V: TRBV4-1
size: -
J: TRBJ2-3
CDR3: CASSQVSLRTDTQYF
DNA: TGCGCCAGCAGCCAAGTCTCCCTCCGCACAGATACGCAGTATTTT

D: -
V: TRBV6-5
size: few
J: TRBJ2-1
CDR3: CASSPTGNQINEQFF
DNA: TGTGCCAGCAGTCCTACAGGGAACCAGATCAATGAGCAGTTCTTC

D: -
V: TRBV6-5
size: -
J: TRBJ1-6
CDR3: CASSYQRTEGNSPLHF
DNA: TGTGCCAGCAGTTACCAAAGGACGGAGGGGAATTCACCCCTCCACTTT

D: -
V: TRBV28
size: -
J: TRBJ2-5
CDR3: CASNLVGRGRETQYF
DNA: TGTGCCAGCAATCTAGTCGGCAGGGGGAGGGAGACCCAGTACTTC

D: -
V: TRBV6-1
size: -
J: TRBJ1-3
CDR3: CASSERRGSSGNTIYF
DNA: TGTGCCAGCAGTGAGCGGCGGGGTAGCTCTGGAAACACCATATATTTT

D: TRBD2
V: TRBV5-4
size: -
J: TRBJ2-1
CDR3: CASSSGLAAINEQFF
DNA: TGTGCCAGCAGCTCGGGACTAGCGGCGATCAATGAGCAGTTCTTC

D: -
V: TRBV6-1
size: -
J: TRBJ2-3
CDR3: CASSVYVRSSGDTQYF
DNA: TGTGCCAGCAGTGTCTATGTCCGTAGTAGCGGAGATACGCAGTATTTT

D: TRBD1
V: TRBV6-2/TRBV6-3
size: -
J: TRBJ1-5
CDR3: CASSKGTGNQPQHF
DNA: TGTGCCAGCAGTAAGGGGACAGGGAATCAGCCCCAGCATTTT

D: -
V: TRBV10-3
size: -
J: TRBJ1-2
CDR3: CAIRDSPNYGYTF
DNA: TGTGCCATCAGGGACAGTCCTAACTATGGCTACACCTTC

D: TRBD2
V: TRBV3-1/TRBV3-2
size: -
J: TRBJ2-2
CDR3: CASSQGGGTGELFF
DNA: TGTGCCAGCAGCCAAGGCGGGGGCACCGGGGAGCTGTTTTTT

D: TRBD2
V: TRBV11-2
size: -
J: TRBJ2-1
CDR3: CASGRETYNEQFF
DNA: TGTGCCAGCGGGCGGGAGACCTACAATGAGCAGTTCTTC

D: -
V: TRBV18
size: -
J: TRBJ2-7
CDR3: CASSPSSNEQYF
DNA: TGTGCCAGCTCACCAAGTTCTAACGAGCAGTACTTC

D: -
V: TRBV29-1
size: once
J: TRBJ1-1
CDR3: CSVSPPGPPTEAFF
DNA: TGCAGCGTTTCCCCCCCAGGGCCGCCCACTGAAGCTTTCTTT

D: TRBD1
V: TRBV5-1
size: once
J: TRBJ2-2
CDR3: CASSLPGGTGELFF
DNA: TGCGCCAGCAGCTTGCCAGGGGGCACCGGGGAGCTGTTTTTT

D: -
V: TRBV7-8
size: few
J: TRBJ1-1
CDR3: CASSPTGTKIEAFF
DNA: TGTGCCAGCAGCCCAACCGGGACAAAGATTGAAGCTTTCTTT

D: -
V: TRBV5-1
size: -
J: TRBJ2-3
CDR3: CASSLAGRPTSGGTDTQYF
DNA: TGCGCCAGCAGCCTGGCCGGACGGCCGACTTCGGGCGGGACGGATACGCAGTATTTT

D: -
V: TRBV7-3
size: -
J: TRBJ2-2
CDR3: CASSFFRVSTGELFF
DNA: TGTGCCAGCAGCTTTTTCAGGGTTTCCACCGGGGAGCTGTTTTTT

D: -
V: TRBV9
size: -
J: TRBJ2-3
CDR3: CASSAGGGNTDTQYF
DNA: TGTGCCAGCAGCGCTGGGGGAGGAAACACAGATACGCAGTATTTT

D: -
V: TRBV28
size: -
J: TRBJ1-2
CDR3: CASSLTQYGYTF
DNA: TGTGCCAGCAGCCTGACACAGTATGGCTACACCTTC

D: -
V: TRBV6-1
size: -
J: TRBJ2-4
CDR3: CASSDQGDLAKNIQYF
DNA: TGTGCCAGCAGTGATCAGGGTGACCTAGCCAAAAACATTCAGTACTTC

D: -
V: TRBV28
size: -
J: TRBJ2-1
CDR3: CASNLGGDEQFF
DNA: TGTGCCAGCAACCTAGGAGGGGATGAGCAGTTCTTC

D: TRBD2
V: TRBV11-2
size: -
J: TRBJ2-5
CDR3: CASSSPGGGQETQYF
DNA: TGTGCCAGCAGCAGCCCTGGCGGGGGACAAGAGACCCAGTACTTC

D: -
V: TRBV6-5
size: -
J: TRBJ2-1
CDR3: CASSTTGEQFF
DNA: TGTGCCAGCAGTACCACGGGAGAGCAGTTCTTC

D: -
V: TRBV14
size: -
J: TRBJ1-2
CDR3: CASSQDLPRADGYTF
DNA: TGTGCCAGCAGCCAAGATCTGCCCCGTGCGGATGGCTACACCTTC

D: -
V: TRBV19
size: -
J: TRBJ2-7
CDR3: CASSPASSYEQYF
DNA: TGTGCCAGTAGTCCAGCGAGCTCCTACGAGCAGTACTTC

D: -
V: TRBV3-1/TRBV3-2
size: -
J: TRBJ1-5
CDR3: CASSRQPNQPQHF
DNA: TGTGCCAGCAGCCGACAGCCAAATCAGCCCCAGCATTTT

D: TRBD2
V: TRBV6-5
size: once
J: TRBJ2-1
CDR3: CASSYSVAGGNEQFF
DNA: TGTGCCAGCAGTTACTCCGTAGCGGGGGGAAATGAGCAGTTCTTC

D: TRBD1
V: TRBV28
size: -
J: TRBJ1-2
CDR3: CASSLWLTGFSNGYTF
DNA: TGTGCCAGCAGTTTATGGCTGACAGGGTTCTCCAATGGCTACACCTTC

D: TRBD2
V: TRBV19
size: -
J: TRBJ2-2
CDR3: CASSRTSGTYTGELFF
DNA: TGTGCCAGTAGTAGGACTAGCGGGACTTACACCGGGGAGCTGTTTTTT

D: TRBD2
V: TRBV5-1
size: -
J: TRBJ2-2
CDR3: CASSLGLAGGQNTGELFF
DNA: TGCGCCAGCAGCTTGGGACTAGCGGGGGGACAGAACACCGGGGAGCTGTTTTTT

D: -
V: TRBV6-5
size: -
J: TRBJ1-6
CDR3: CASSPEGLDSPLHF
DNA: TGTGCCAGCAGTCCCGAGGGCCTCGATTCACCCCTCCACTTT

D: -
V: TRBV24-1
size: -
J: TRBJ2-3
CDR3: CATDTGYTDTQYF
DNA: TGTGCCACCGACACGGGGTACACAGATACGCAGTATTTT

D: -
V: TRBV18
size: -
J: TRBJ1-1
CDR3: CASSLGQLEAFF
DNA: TGTGCCAGCTCACTAGGACAGCTTGAAGCTTTCTTT

D: TRBD1
V: TRBV20-1
size: -
J: TRBJ1-1
CDR3: CSAYSTGRAFF
DNA: TGCAGTGCTTATTCGACAGGGCGGGCTTTCTTT

D: -
V: TRBV11-2
size: -
J: TRBJ1-1
CDR3: CASSLDAPFGKGRSEAFF
DNA: TGTGCCAGCAGCTTAGATGCCCCCTTCGGGAAGGGGAGGTCTGAAGCTTTCTTT

D: -
V: TRBV7-8
size: -
J: TRBJ2-1
CDR3: CASSLSLGLASYNEQFF
DNA: TGTGCCAGCAGCTTAAGCCTGGGGCTAGCGAGTTACAATGAGCAGTTCTTC

D: -
V: TRBV6-2/TRBV6-3
size: -
J: TRBJ1-5
CDR3: CASSLQGSQPQHF
DNA: TGTGCCAGCAGCTTACAAGGGAGTCAGCCCCAGCATTTT

D: -
V: TRBV10-2
size: -
J: TRBJ1-1
CDR3: CASSERGVSTEAFF
DNA: TGCGCCAGCAGTGAGCGGGGGGTGAGCACTGAAGCTTTCTTT